These T cell receptor beta chains were read from a single sample in a study of CD8+ T cells in alopecia areata. Sequencing was performed with immunoSEQ multiplex PCR; in TCRdb, only in-frame clones are kept and a portion is missing. The repertoire holds about 200,000 clones, with approximately 61% as singletons. This specimen was CD4+ T cells sorted from blood, taken at week 0. The receptors stem from a human donor with alopecia areata. Both conserved end residues are part of each CDR3. D genes are given only for firm matches. Clone size is not always given. Where it is, it says once, few, many or a class for expanded clones.

d_call: TRBD1; v_call: TRBV15; j_call: TRBJ2-7; clone_size: .; cdr3_aa: CATSRQTGGYEQYF; cdr3_nt: TGTGCCACCAGCAGGCAGACAGGGGGCTACGAGCAGTACTTC
d_call: TRBD2; v_call: TRBV10-3; j_call: TRBJ2-3; clone_size: few; cdr3_aa: CAISDGLAGRF; cdr3_nt: TGTGCCATCAGTGACGGGCTAGCGGGACGTTTT
d_call: .; v_call: TRBV30; j_call: TRBJ2-3; clone_size: .; cdr3_aa: CAWGHKGGREDTQYF; cdr3_nt: TGTGCCTGGGGACACAAGGGGGGAAGAGAGGATACGCAGTATTTT
d_call: TRBD1; v_call: TRBV4-1; j_call: TRBJ1-4; clone_size: .; cdr3_aa: CASSRPGQTNEKLFF; cdr3_nt: TGCGCCAGCAGCCGTCCGGGACAGACTAATGAAAAACTGTTTTTT
d_call: TRBD2; v_call: TRBV7-3; j_call: TRBJ2-3; clone_size: once; cdr3_aa: CASRQGGLAGDTQYF; cdr3_nt: TGTGCCAGCAGACAAGGCGGTCTAGCGGGAGATACGCAGTATTTT
d_call: .; v_call: TRBV4-1; j_call: TRBJ1-5; clone_size: .; cdr3_aa: CASSQVLNQPQHF; cdr3_nt: TGCGCCAGCAGCCAAGTCCTAAATCAGCCCCAGCATTTT
d_call: .; v_call: TRBV9; j_call: TRBJ1-5; clone_size: .; cdr3_aa: CASSVEGEGPQHF; cdr3_nt: TGTGCCAGCAGCGTAGAGGGGGAAGGGCCCCAGCATTTT
d_call: TRBD1; v_call: TRBV9; j_call: TRBJ2-1; clone_size: .; cdr3_aa: CASSPYLRQGSYNEQFF; cdr3_nt: TGTGCCAGCAGCCCCTACCTGAGACAGGGGTCCTACAATGAGCAGTTCTTC
d_call: .; v_call: TRBV10-3; j_call: TRBJ2-4; clone_size: few; cdr3_aa: CAISESVGSAKNIQYF; cdr3_nt: TGTGCCATCAGTGAGTCCGTGGGTTCGGCCAAAAACATTCAGTACTTC
d_call: .; v_call: TRBV30; j_call: TRBJ1-2; clone_size: .; cdr3_aa: CAWSVGGGYTF; cdr3_nt: TGTGCCTGGAGTGTAGGAGGTGGCTACACCTTC
d_call: .; v_call: TRBV7-9; j_call: TRBJ2-3; clone_size: .; cdr3_aa: CASSPPRGRGSDTQYF; cdr3_nt: TGTGCCAGCAGCCCGCCGCGTGGGCGGGGATCCGATACGCAGTATTTT
d_call: TRBD2; v_call: TRBV4-3; j_call: TRBJ2-3; clone_size: few; cdr3_aa: CASQGLAVGTDTQYF; cdr3_nt: TGCGCCAGCCAAGGACTAGCAGTAGGCACAGATACGCAGTATTTT
d_call: .; v_call: TRBV2; j_call: TRBJ2-5; clone_size: few; cdr3_aa: CASCGLPETQYF; cdr3_nt: TGTGCCAGCTGCGGGCTTCCAGAGACCCAGTACTTC
d_call: .; v_call: TRBV4-1; j_call: TRBJ2-6; clone_size: many; cdr3_aa: CASSQLGTQDLSGANVLTF; cdr3_nt: TGCGCCAGCAGCCAACTAGGGACACAGGATCTCTCTGGGGCCAACGTCCTGACTTTC
d_call: TRBD1; v_call: TRBV5-1; j_call: TRBJ2-7; clone_size: .; cdr3_aa: CASSSGQGALYEQYF; cdr3_nt: TGCGCCAGCAGCTCTGGACAGGGGGCTCTCTACGAGCAGTACTTC